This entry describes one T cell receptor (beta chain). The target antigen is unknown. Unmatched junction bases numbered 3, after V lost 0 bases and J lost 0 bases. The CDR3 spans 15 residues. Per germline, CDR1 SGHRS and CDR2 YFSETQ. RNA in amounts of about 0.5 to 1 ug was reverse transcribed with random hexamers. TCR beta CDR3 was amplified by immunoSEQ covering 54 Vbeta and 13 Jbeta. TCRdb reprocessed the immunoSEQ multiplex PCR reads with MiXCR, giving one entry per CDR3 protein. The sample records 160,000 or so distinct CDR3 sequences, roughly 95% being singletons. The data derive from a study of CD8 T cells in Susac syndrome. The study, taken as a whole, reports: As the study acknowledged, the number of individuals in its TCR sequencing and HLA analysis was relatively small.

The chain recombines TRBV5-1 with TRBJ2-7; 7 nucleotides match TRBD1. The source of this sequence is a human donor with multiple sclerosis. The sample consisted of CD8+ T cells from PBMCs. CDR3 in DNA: TGCGCCAGCAGCTTGGAGGGACAGAGCTCCTACGAGCAGTACTTC. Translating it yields CASSLEGQSSYEQYF.